This T cell receptor beta chain was profiled in a study of blood T cell repertoires in COVID-19. Ages ranged from about 18 to 89 years, with residence in about 23 US areas. Participant reports of clinical history set cohort assignment. This clone was recorded once. Method: immunoSEQ multiplex PCR; TCRdb's copy keeps in-frame clones and lacks some. The sample shows 300,000 to 400,000 clones, roughly 87% of them seen only once. The CDR3 contains 14 residues. Trimming removed 6 bases from V and 8 bases from J; junction bases left unmatched: 8. The V gene's germline CDR1 is LNHDA and CDR2 SQIVND (reference sequence).

The V and J genes are TRBV19 and TRBJ1-4, with 8 bases lining up with TRBD1. The sequenced sample was PBMCs or T cells enriched from blood (not recorded which). The sequence came from a woman aged 25-40 years who had recovered from COVID-19. CDR3 protein: CASRSLRDREKLFF. CDR3 in DNA: TGTGCCAGTAGATCCCTCCGGGACAGGGAAAAACTGTTTTTT.